The 25 T cell receptor beta chains listed next were all sequenced from one sample in a study of shared clonotypes between healthy human individuals. The protocol was immunoSEQ multiplex PCR, while the TCRdb copy is restricted to in-frame clones and leaves out a portion. This sample has around 700,000 clones, with less than 80% found just once. Material for sequencing was memory CD4+ T cells sorted from blood. This sample's subset: CD45RA-negative fraction. These receptors all come from a woman aged 30 to 39 in good health.

CDR3: CASALGPGRNGYEQYF. CDR3 DNA: TGTGCCAGCGCCCTCGGTCCGGGACGGAACGGCTACGAGCAGTACTTC. The chain recombines TRBV27 with TRBJ2-7; the D gene could be TRBD1 or TRBD2 (5 bases each). The CDR3 spans 16 residues. Germline values: CDR1 MNHEY, CDR2 SMNVEV (reference sequence). V was trimmed by 8 bases and J by 3 bases, leaving 23 bases between them.

The chain employs TRBV4-1 and TRBJ2-7, with D perhaps matching TRBD2 (6 bases). V lost 0 bases and J 2 bases, leaving 17 bases between the germline ends. This CDR3 region has 17 residues. Germline CDR1 and CDR2: MGHRA and YSYEKL. The CDR3 nucleotides are TGCGCCAGCAGCCAAGATTGGCTCGGGGGAGTGGCCTACGAGCAGTACTTC. It yields the protein CASSQDWLGGVAYEQYF.

This sequence joins TRBV28 and TRBJ1-4; tentatively, D is TRBD1 (5 bases). Germline V gene data show CDR1 as MDHEN and CDR2 as SYDVKM. The V gene lost 6 bases and the J gene lost 1 base, with 9 bases spanning the gap. This CDR3 spans 14 amino acids. This chain's CDR3 is CASSDSLTNEKLFF. CDR3 in DNA: TGTGCCAGCAGCGACAGTCTAACTAATGAAAAACTGTTTTTT.

This clone was detected many times. The chain links TRBV6-5 to TRBJ2-5; 7 bases agree with TRBD1. Per germline, CDR1 MNHEY and CDR2 SVGAGI. This CDR3 spans 16 amino acids. V dropped 4 bases and J dropped 2; count of bases not matched to a gene: 10. The CDR3 DNA sequence: TGTGCCAGCAGTTCAACAGGGGCGATATATCAAGAGACCCAGTACTTC. Its translation: CASSSTGAIYQETQYF.

V usage is TRBV9 and J usage is TRBJ2-1; TRBD2 aligns across 14 bases. V shed 2 bases and J 9 bases; nucleotides not matched to a gene: 4. This CDR3 is 15 amino acids long. CDR1 and CDR2 (germline): SGDLS, YYNGEE. The chain's CDR3 is CASSVRLAGGSEQFF. DNA for the CDR3: TGTGCCAGCAGCGTCAGACTAGCGGGAGGGAGTGAGCAGTTCTTC. The full variable domain, in which reference TRBV9 and TRBJ2-1 provide the parts outside the CDR3, is DSGVTQTPKHLITATGQRVTLRCSPRSGDLSVYWYQQSLDQGLQFLIQYYNGEERAKGNILERFSAQQFPDLHSELNLSSLELGDSALYFCASSVRLAGGSEQFFGPGTRLTVL.

The chain recombines TRBV6-5 with TRBJ2-7; 10 bases line up with TRBD1. J was trimmed by 3 bases and V by 6 bases; bases with no gene match: 5. The CDR3 runs to 14 residues. Per germline, CDR1 MNHEY and CDR2 SVGAGI. CDR3 sequence (DNA): TGTGCCAGCAGGGATGGACAGGGGGGCTACGAGCAGTACTTC. Translation gives CASRDGQGGYEQYF.

CDR3 sequence: CASSSTTGGASYEQFF. In nucleotides, the CDR3 is TGTGCCAGCAGTTCGACGACAGGGGGCGCTTCTTATGAGCAGTTCTTC. The chain combines TRBV6-6 with TRBJ2-1; 10 positions match TRBD1. The CDR3 consists of 16 residues. The germline V gene encodes CDR1 MNHNY and CDR2 SVGAGI (reference sequence). The V and J ends lost 4 bases and 8 bases, in that order; junction bases with no gene match: 11.

The table lists this clone with many counts. The chain has TRBV2 and TRBJ2-7; 9 bases match TRBD2. The CDR3 spans 13 residues. Germline V gene data show CDR1 as SNHLY and CDR2 as FYNNEI. J gave up 2 bases and V 6 bases, and 2 bases lay outside the gene matches. The DNA of the CDR3 is TGTGCCAGCAGAGCGGGGGGACCCTACGAGCAGTACTTC. Amino acids: CASRAGGPYEQYF.

This chain joins TRBV7-8 and TRBJ2-2, with D tentatively TRBD1 (6 bases). Germline loops: CDR1 SGHVS, CDR2 FQNEAQ. Trimming took off 5 bases at V and 2 bases at J, with 15 bases between the two ends. The CDR3 is 16 residues long. DNA for the CDR3: TGTGCCAGCAGCCTATATCGGACAGATAACACCGGGGAGCTGTTTTTT. Protein product: CASSLYRTDNTGELFF.

This clone showed up just a few times. DNA for the CDR3: TGTGCCAGCAGTCCTTGGGGACAGGGGGCTGGGAAAGAGACCCAGTACTTC. Translating it yields CASSPWGQGAGKETQYF. The chain is built from TRBV27 and TRBJ2-5, with 12 bases matching TRBD1. This CDR3 has 17 amino acids. The junction had 10 bases not matched to a gene; V was cut back by 5 bases and J by 3 bases. Germline-derived CDR1 and CDR2 are MNHEY and SMNVEV (reference sequence).

The chain recombines TRBV6-6 with TRBJ2-7; TRBD2 matches at 8 bases. This CDR3 is built from 16 residues. The germline CDR1 and CDR2 sequences are MNHNY and SVGAGI (reference sequence). J gave up 4 bases and V 6 bases, and 14 bases lay outside the gene matches. This chain's CDR3 is CASRNRGVAGYYEQYF. CDR3 nucleotide sequence: TGTGCCAGCAGAAACCGAGGGGTAGCGGGATATTACGAGCAGTACTTC.

The J gene is TRBJ2-3, the V gene TRBV25-1; D is possibly TRBD1 or TRBD2 (5 bases each). V was cut by 0 bases and J by 4 bases, with 17 bases left in between. There are 17 residues in the CDR3. In germline, CDR1 is MGHDK, CDR2 SYGVNS. In DNA, the CDR3 is TGTGCCAGCAGTGAATATCACGGCAGGGACGGGGCAGATACGCAGTATTTT. Protein product: CASSEYHGRDGADTQYF.

The CDR3 sequence: CASSAGSLEKLFF. The CDR3 nucleotides read TGCGCCAGCAGCGCCGGGAGCCTTGAAAAACTGTTTTTT. This sequence joins TRBV4-1 and TRBJ1-4; D is uncertain. CDR1 MGHRA and CDR2 YSYEKL come from the germline V gene. Between the trimmed V and J ends, which lost 5 bases and 7 bases, there was a span of 11 bases. This CDR3 has 13 amino acids.

This clone has more than one count but fewer than ten. The genes are TRBV2 and TRBJ2-7, with unresolved D. V was clipped by 2 bases and J by 5 bases, with 13 bases between them. The CDR3 consists of 14 residues. CDR1 is SNHLY, CDR2 FYNNEI, per germline. Written as DNA, the CDR3 is TGTGCCAGCAGTGAACTACGGGTGGGTAACGAGCAGTACTTC. Encoded protein: CASSELRVGNEQYF.

The gene calls are TRBV27 and TRBJ2-7; 14 bases are shared with TRBD2. With 1 base clipped from V and 6 bases from J, the junction kept 5 bases outside the gene matches. Germline assignment: CDR1 MNHEY and CDR2 SMNVEV (reference sequence). This CDR3 contains 16 residues. Written as DNA, the CDR3 is TGTGCCAGCAGTTTATTCGCGACTAGCGGGAGGGCCGAGCAGTACTTC. Protein sequence: CASSLFATSGRAEQYF.

The V and J genes are TRBV7-9 and TRBJ1-2, with TRBD1 matching 7 bases. Trimming took 1 base from V and 4 from J; bases not matched to a gene: 18. This CDR3 contains 19 residues. Germline-derived CDR1 and CDR2 are SEHNR and FQNEAQ (reference sequence). The CDR3 reads CASSLGPLQTGMTSYGYTF. The CDR3 DNA reads as TGTGCCAGCAGCTTAGGTCCCCTACAGACAGGGATGACTAGCTATGGCTACACCTTC.

V and J are TRBV29-1 and TRBJ2-3; D possibly uses TRBD1 or TRBD2 (5 bases each). This CDR3 has 15 amino acids. CDR1 SQVTM and CDR2 ANQGSEA come from the germline V gene. Trimming pared 7 bases from V and 0 bases from J, leaving 17 bases between. This chain's CDR3 is CSADSGTASTDTQYF. The CDR3 DNA sequence: TGCAGCGCTGACTCCGGGACGGCTAGCACAGATACGCAGTATTTT.

Concerning this clone itself: A much larger clone lies one base from this, so it may be a read error. The identical CDR3 is also encoded by other nucleotide sequences in the sample. This chain connects TRBV5-1 to TRBJ2-1; 7 bases map to TRBD2. CDR1 is SGHRS and CDR2 is YFSETQ in the germline V gene. The CDR3 covers 15 residues. Trimming at V came to 0 bases and at J to 3 bases, leaving 3 bases not matched to a gene. CDR3 in amino acids: CASSLDSGLYNEQFF. For the CDR3, the DNA is TGCGCCAGCAGCTTGGATAGCGGGCTCTACAATGAGCAGTTCTTC.

The sample holds many counts of this clone. The sample contains more than one DNA sequence encoding this CDR3. The genes are TRBV2 and TRBJ2-1, with TRBD2 matching 11 bases. This CDR3 is built from 14 residues. From germline, CDR1 is SNHLY and CDR2 FYNNEI. The junction had 5 bases not matched to a gene; V was cut back by 6 bases and J by 7 bases. The CDR3 region has the DNA TGTGCCAGCAGCCTACTAGCGGGAGTTAATGAGCAGTTCTTC. Its translation is CASSLLAGVNEQFF.

This rearrangement joins TRBV19 to TRBJ2-2; the match to TRBD2 covers 12 bases. CDR3 length equals 18 residues. The trim removed 3 bases at V and 3 bases at J, leaving 8 bases unmatched. Germline V gives CDR1 LNHDA, CDR2 SQIVND (reference sequence). CDR3 nucleotide sequence: TGTGCCAGTAGTATGTGGCTAGCGGGAGGGCCGGACACCGGGGAGCTGTTTTTT. Protein product: CASSMWLAGGPDTGELFF. Combining the CDR3 with reference TRBV19 and TRBJ2-2 gives the whole variable domain DGGITQSPKYLFRKEGQNVTLSCEQNLNHDAMYWYRQDPGQGLRLIYYSQIVNDFQKGDIAEGYSVSREKKESFPLTVTSAQKNPTAFYLCASSMWLAGGPDTGELFFGEGSRLTVL.

The chain carries TRBV19 and TRBJ2-7, with D possibly being TRBD1 (6 bases). Germline CDR1 LNHDA, CDR2 SQIVND (reference sequence). The V end lost 7 bases, the J end lost 6 bases, and 25 bases lay between the germline ends. The CDR3 sequence is 16 residues long. The CDR3, as DNA: TGTGCCAGTACCCCATCCGTCGGGACATCTACGAGCGAGCAGTACTTC. Translation: CASTPSVGTSTSEQYF.

The chain employs TRBV6-6 and TRBJ2-7, with D perhaps TRBD1 (5 bases). Germline V CDR1 and CDR2: MNHNY, SVGAGI (reference sequence). Trimming stripped 3 bases from V and 4 bases from J, with 16 bases between. The CDR3 sequence is 15 residues long. CDR3 coding DNA: TGTGCCAGCAGTTATTCGGAACCAGGGTATTACGAGCAGTACTTC. Its translation: CASSYSEPGYYEQYF.

The V and J genes are TRBV6-4 and TRBJ2-1; no reliable D call. Trimming took 0 bases from V and 4 from J, leaving 13 bases between them. The CDR3 extends over 16 amino acids. Germline CDR1 reads MRHNA; CDR2 reads SNTAGT. Here the CDR3 reads CASSDSARARYNEQFF. CDR3 in DNA: TGTGCCAGCAGTGACTCGGCTCGGGCGAGGTACAATGAGCAGTTCTTC.

This clone was seen more than once but under ten times. The chain couples TRBV16 to TRBJ2-1; maybe TRBD1 (7 bases). CDR3 length equals 16 residues. V was trimmed by 3 bases and J by 4 bases, leaving 16 bases between them. In germline, CDR1 is KGHSY, CDR2 FQNENV. The CDR3 region has the DNA TGTGCCAGCAGCCATTTGCTGGCAGGGGGGTACAATGAGCAGTTCTTC. The encoded protein is CASSHLLAGGYNEQFF.

The chain combines TRBV7-9 with TRBJ2-7; D gene uncertain. Looked up from germline, CDR1 is SEHNR and CDR2 is FQNEAQ (reference sequence). This CDR3 contains 13 residues. V lost 2 bases and J lost 4, with 9 bases in between. This CDR3 is CASSLRQDYEQYF. Here the CDR3 DNA reads TGTGCCAGCAGCTTAAGGCAGGATTACGAGCAGTACTTC.